The entry below describes one T cell receptor (beta chain). The antigen remains undetermined. The record originates from a study of CD8 T cells in ankylosing spondylitis. The CDR3 is 13 residues long. V was trimmed by 9 bases and J by 2 bases, leaving 13 bases between them. Study-level findings and limits: Disease-linked clones proved CD8+ and comparatively uncommon in peripheral blood. Prior literature has documented some motif variants in synovial fluid and blood from reactive arthritis. Reported data indicate significant enrichment of disease-linked clones within matched ankylosing spondylitis synovial fluid.

TCRdb redid the calling of the 5' RACE reads with MiXCR, one entry per CDR3 protein. The table includes 25,000 or so distinct CDR3 sequences, 7.9% detected once. The receptor was derived from a male donor with ankylosing spondylitis or in good health (not recorded which). The source material was blood. The chain combines TRBV12-3 or TRBV12-4 with TRBJ2-5; D not resolved. As DNA, the CDR3 is TGTGCCAGTACCAGGAACTTTCAAGAGACCCAGTACTTC. It is translated as CASTRNFQETQYF.